This T cell receptor beta chain was observed in a study of blood T cell repertoires in COVID-19. Clones were read by immunoSEQ multiplex PCR, and TCRdb kept only the in-frame ones, dropping some. The data show roughly 300,000 clones, more than 75% seen once. Germline-derived CDR1 and CDR2 are MDHEN and SYDVKM. The CDR3 is made up of 15 amino acids. J gave up 10 bases and V 4 bases, and 8 bases lay outside the gene matches. The gene calls are TRBV28 and TRBJ2-1; 12 bases line up with TRBD1. This sequence originates from a woman in her forties or fifties who had recovered from COVID-19. Source material: peripheral blood. This CDR3 reads CASSSPGTGGWEQFF. Written as DNA, the CDR3 is TGTGCCAGCAGTTCCCCCGGGACAGGGGGCTGGGAGCAGTTCTTC.